This TCR beta chain was identified during a study of spatial heterogeneity in lung cancer. The time point: sample taken at primary tumor resection. Via MiXCR, TCRdb re-called the 5' RACE reads, giving one row per CDR3 protein. Here the sample spans 40,000 to 55,000 distinct CDR3 sequences, around 6.8% being singletons. V shed 8 bases and J 4 bases; nucleotides not matched to a gene: 7. This CDR3 region has 14 residues. CDR1 is LNHDA, CDR2 SQIVND, per germline (reference sequence). This clonotype was sampled from a female donor with early-stage non-small cell lung cancer. The sequencing here drew on PBMCs, taken at surgery. The V call is TRBV19, the J call TRBJ1-3, with 8 bases identical to TRBD1. CDR3 nucleotide sequence: TGTGCCAGTGGGCCATGGGACAGGGGAAACACCATATATTTT. This encodes CASGPWDRGNTIYF.